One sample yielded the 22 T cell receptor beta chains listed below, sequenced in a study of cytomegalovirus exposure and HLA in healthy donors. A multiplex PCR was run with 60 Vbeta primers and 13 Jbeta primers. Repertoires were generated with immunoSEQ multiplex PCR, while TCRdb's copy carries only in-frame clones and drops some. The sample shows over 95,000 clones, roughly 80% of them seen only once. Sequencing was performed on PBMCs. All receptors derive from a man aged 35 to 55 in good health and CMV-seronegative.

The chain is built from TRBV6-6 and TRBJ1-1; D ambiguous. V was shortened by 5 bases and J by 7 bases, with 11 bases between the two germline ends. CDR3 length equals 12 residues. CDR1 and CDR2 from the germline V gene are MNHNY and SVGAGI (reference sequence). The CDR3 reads CASSIGDREAFF. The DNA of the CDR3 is TGTGCCAGCAGTATCGGAGACCGTGAAGCTTTCTTT.

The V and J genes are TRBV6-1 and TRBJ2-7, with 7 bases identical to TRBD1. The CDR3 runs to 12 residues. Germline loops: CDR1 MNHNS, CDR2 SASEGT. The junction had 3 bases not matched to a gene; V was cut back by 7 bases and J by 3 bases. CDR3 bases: TGTGCCAGCAATGACAGGGTCTACGAGCAGTACTTC. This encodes CASNDRVYEQYF.

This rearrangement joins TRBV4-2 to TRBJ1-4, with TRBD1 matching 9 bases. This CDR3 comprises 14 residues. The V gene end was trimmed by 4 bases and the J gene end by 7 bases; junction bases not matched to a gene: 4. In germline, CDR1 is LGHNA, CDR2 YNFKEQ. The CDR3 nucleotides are TGTGCCAGCAGCCCGGGACAGGGTGGTGAAAAACTGTTTTTT. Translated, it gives CASSPGQGGEKLFF.

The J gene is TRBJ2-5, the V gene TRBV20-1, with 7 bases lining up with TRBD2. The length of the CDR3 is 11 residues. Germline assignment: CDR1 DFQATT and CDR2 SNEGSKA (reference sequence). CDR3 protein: CLGEGRETQYF. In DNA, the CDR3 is TGCCTTGGGGAGGGCCGAGAGACCCAGTACTTC.

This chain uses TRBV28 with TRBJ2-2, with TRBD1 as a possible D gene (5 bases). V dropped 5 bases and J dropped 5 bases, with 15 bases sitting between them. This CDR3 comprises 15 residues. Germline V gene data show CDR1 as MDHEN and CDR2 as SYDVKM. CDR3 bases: TGTGCCAGCAGTACCTCCAAATCAGGGACCGGGGAGCTGTTTTTT. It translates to CASSTSKSGTGELFF.

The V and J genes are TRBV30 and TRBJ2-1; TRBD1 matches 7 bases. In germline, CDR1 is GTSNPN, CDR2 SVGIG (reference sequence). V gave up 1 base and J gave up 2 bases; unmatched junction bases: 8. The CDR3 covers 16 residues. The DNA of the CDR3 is TGTGCCTGGAGTGCCACATACAGGGGACCCTACAATGAGCAGTTCTTC. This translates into CAWSATYRGPYNEQFF.

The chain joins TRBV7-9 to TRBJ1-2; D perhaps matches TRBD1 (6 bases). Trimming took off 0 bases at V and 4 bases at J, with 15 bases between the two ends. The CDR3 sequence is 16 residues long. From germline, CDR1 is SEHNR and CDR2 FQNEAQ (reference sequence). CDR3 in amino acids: CASSLAGLRGGYGYTF. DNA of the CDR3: TGTGCCAGCAGCTTAGCGGGGCTCAGGGGCGGCTATGGCTACACCTTC.

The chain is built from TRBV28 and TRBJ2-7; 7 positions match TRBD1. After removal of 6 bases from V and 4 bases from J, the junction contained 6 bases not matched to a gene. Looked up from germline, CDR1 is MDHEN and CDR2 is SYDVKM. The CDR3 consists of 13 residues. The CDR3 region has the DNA TGTGCCAGCAGACGGACAGGTGTATACGAGCAGTACTTC. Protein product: CASRRTGVYEQYF.

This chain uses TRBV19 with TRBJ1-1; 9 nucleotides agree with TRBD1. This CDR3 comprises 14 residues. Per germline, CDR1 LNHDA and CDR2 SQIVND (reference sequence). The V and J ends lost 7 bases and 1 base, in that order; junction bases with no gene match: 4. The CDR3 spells CASTADRGNTEAFF. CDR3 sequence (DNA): TGTGCCAGTACCGCGGACAGGGGGAACACTGAAGCTTTCTTT.

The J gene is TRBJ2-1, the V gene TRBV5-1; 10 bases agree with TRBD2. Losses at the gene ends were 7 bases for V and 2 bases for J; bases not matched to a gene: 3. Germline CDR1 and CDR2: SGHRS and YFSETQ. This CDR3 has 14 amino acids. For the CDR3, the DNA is TGCGCCAGCGGTACTAGCGGGGCCTACAATGAGCAGTTCTTC. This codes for CASGTSGAYNEQFF.

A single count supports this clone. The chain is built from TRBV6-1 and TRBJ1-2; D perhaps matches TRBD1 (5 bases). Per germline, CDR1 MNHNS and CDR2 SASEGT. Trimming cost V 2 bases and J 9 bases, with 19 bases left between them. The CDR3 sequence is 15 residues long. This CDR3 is CASSEIVTDIRRYTF. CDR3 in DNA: TGTGCCAGCAGTGAAATCGTGACAGATATTCGACGCTACACCTTC.

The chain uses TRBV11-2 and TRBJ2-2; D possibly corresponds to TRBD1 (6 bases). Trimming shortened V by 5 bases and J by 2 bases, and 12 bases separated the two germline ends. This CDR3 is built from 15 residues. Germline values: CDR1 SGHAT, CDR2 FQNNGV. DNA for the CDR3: TGTGCCAGCAGCCGACCGGGACATAACACCGGGGAGCTGTTTTTT. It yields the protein CASSRPGHNTGELFF.

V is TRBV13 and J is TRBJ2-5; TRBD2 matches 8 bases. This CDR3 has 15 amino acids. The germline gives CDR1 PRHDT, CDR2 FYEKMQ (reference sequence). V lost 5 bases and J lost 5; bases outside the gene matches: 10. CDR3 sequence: CASSPRGGSVETQYF. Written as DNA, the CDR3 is TGTGCCAGCAGCCCCCGGGGGGGGTCCGTCGAGACCCAGTACTTC.

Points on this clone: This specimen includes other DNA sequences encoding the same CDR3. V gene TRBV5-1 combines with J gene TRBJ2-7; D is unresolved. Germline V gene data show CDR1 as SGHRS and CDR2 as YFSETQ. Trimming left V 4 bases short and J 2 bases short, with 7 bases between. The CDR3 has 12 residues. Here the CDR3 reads CASSASTYEQYF. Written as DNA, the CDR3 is TGCGCCAGCAGCGCAAGCACCTACGAGCAGTACTTC.

The CDR3, as DNA: TGTGCCAGCAATCCACAGGGGCAGAATAATTCACCCCTCCACTTT. Translation gives CASNPQGQNNSPLHF. V and J are TRBV28 and TRBJ1-6, with 7 bases identical to TRBD1. Germline V CDR1 and CDR2: MDHEN, SYDVKM. V gave up 7 bases and J gave up 5 bases; unmatched junction bases: 8. This CDR3 comprises 15 residues.

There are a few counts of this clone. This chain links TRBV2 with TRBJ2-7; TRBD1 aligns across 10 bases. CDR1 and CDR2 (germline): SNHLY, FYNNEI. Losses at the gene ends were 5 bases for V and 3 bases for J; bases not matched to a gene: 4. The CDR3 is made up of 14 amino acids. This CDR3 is CASSRDRGVYEQYF. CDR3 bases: TGTGCCAGCAGTCGGGACAGGGGCGTCTACGAGCAGTACTTC.

The CDR3 sequence is CAMQTGNWGYTF. The DNA for the CDR3 is TGTGCCATGCAGACAGGGAACTGGGGCTACACCTTC. V gene TRBV7-9 combines with J gene TRBJ1-2; 7 nucleotides line up with TRBD1. This CDR3 has 12 residues. The trim removed 10 bases at V and 8 bases at J, leaving 10 bases unmatched. Germline lookup yields CDR1 SEHNR and CDR2 FQNEAQ (reference sequence).

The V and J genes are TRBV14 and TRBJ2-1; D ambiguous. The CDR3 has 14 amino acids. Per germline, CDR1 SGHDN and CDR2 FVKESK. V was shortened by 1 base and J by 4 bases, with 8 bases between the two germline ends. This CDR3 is CASSQGLDYNEQFF. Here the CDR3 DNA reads TGTGCCAGCAGCCAAGGGTTAGATTACAATGAGCAGTTCTTC.

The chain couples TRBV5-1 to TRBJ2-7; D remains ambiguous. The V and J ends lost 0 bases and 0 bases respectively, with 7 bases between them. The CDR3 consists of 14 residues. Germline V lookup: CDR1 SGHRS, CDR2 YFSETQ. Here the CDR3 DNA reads TGCGCCAGCAGCTTGGAACGTAGCTCCTACGAGCAGTACTTC. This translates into CASSLERSSYEQYF.

DNA for the CDR3: TGCAGCGTTGTCTCGAGCGGGAGGGTCGATGAGCAGTTCTTC. Residues: CSVVSSGRVDEQFF. V is TRBV29-1 and J is TRBJ2-1; 10 bases align to TRBD2. Germline trimming cut 4 bases from V and 8 bases from J; bases unmatched to any gene: 8. CDR3 size: 14 residues. CDR1 and CDR2 (germline): SQVTM, ANQGSEA.

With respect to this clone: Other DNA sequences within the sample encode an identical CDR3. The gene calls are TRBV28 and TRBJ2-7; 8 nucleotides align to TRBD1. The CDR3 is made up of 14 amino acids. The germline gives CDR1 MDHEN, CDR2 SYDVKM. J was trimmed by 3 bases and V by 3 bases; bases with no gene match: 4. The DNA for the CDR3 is TGTGCCAGCAGTTTCCCTGGGACAGGCTACGAGCAGTACTTC. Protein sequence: CASSFPGTGYEQYF.

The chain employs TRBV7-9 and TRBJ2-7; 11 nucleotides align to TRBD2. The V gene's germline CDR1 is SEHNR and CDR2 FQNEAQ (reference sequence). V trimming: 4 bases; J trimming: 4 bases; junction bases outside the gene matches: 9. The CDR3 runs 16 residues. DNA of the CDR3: TGTGCCAGCAGCTCGGGGACTAGCGGTCTTCAATACGAGCAGTACTTC. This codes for CASSSGTSGLQYEQYF.